What follows is one T cell receptor (beta chain) and its context. Which antigen it targets is not known. Base qualities are not at hand, and no much larger clone is one base apart. The data are from a study of cytomegalovirus exposure and HLA in healthy donors (dated 2017 in TCRdb). Turning to the overall study: An earlier analysis of approximately 590 of the donors reported roughly 270 Gb of sequence data and around 120 million unique TCR beta sequences from 150 million to 200 million T cells. The T cell repertoires of 700 or so subjects were profiled by immunosequencing and related to cytomegalovirus serostatus. In addition to the first cohort of around 670 subjects, a separate validation cohort of approximately 130 different subjects was used. Of the 300 to 450 genotyped donors, 75% to 85% were placed in the genetic ancestry cluster associated with self-reported Caucasian donors. Around 320 gigabases of sequencing data and tens of millions of unique TCR sequences were included in an early release covering about 700 HLA-typed donors. Because of strong linkage in the cohort, roughly five DR-DQ haplotypes were treated as single units for association and clustering. The study aimed to test whether signatures of past pathogen exposure could be identified by cataloging public T cell receptors. A later genetic analysis took genome-wide SNP genotypes for about three fifths of the 666 donors and used that subset as a discovery cohort. Class I and class II HLA loci were covered by the typing at four-digit resolution. In a later analysis, previously published TCR beta repertoires from several hundred donors were re-analyzed and high-resolution HLA genotyping was added so that TCR occurrence patterns could be studied. Typing coverage differed by locus: A, B, C, DRB1 and DQB1 were typed in roughly 620-640 donors, DQA1 in 522, DPA1 in roughly 590, and DPB1 in just under 480. Every repertoire in the discovery cohort had been generated on one and the same sequencing platform. On average, roughly 200,000 unique TCR beta nucleotide sequences were sequenced per donor among roughly 430 genotyped donors of the cohort, with roughly 18% of those sequences being non-productive. In an earlier analysis of 587 of the donors, high-throughput TCR beta sequencing was used to judge whether each TCR beta V gene segment behaved as functional or pseudogenic. The study combined high-throughput TCR immunosequencing, statistical association of individual TCRs with disease status, and machine learning to predict cytomegalovirus infection status. Donor age, sex, ethnicity and CMV serostatus were collected together with the repertoire data. The later analysis used no new phenotypic data to find candidate immune exposures, relying instead on TCR beta sequences and their occurrence across donors. Beyond this particular receptor, the publication reports: In a later analysis, most CMV-associated TCR beta chains were found to appear HLA-restricted, with HLA associations seemingly driven largely by CMV exposure. Across donors, most TCR sequences were observed very rarely, whereas some public TCRs were present in many individuals. According to a later genetic analysis, donors in an Asian-associated ancestry cluster had fewer N-insertions in productive TCRs than the approximately 670-donor mean. A few of the identified cytomegalovirus-associated TCR beta chains were confirmed in vitro to be specific for cytomegalovirus antigens. Because counts were too low, seventeen rarely observed V segments, including chromosome 9 orphons, were excluded from the earlier analysis of around 640 of the donors. A later genetic analysis associated a missense DCLRE1C variant with V-gene and J-gene trimming of TCR beta chains, and an independent cohort replicated the association. HLA typing was unavailable for some donors at each locus, so association tests used only the typed subset. A group of highly shared sequence variants was considered likely to be a technical artifact of the sequencing pipeline. A later analysis associated about 18,000 TCR beta sequences with specific HLA alleles at a false discovery rate of 0.05. For the cohort, immune exposure information was limited to CMV serostatus. A further reported finding was that TCR beta sequences accurately predicted the HLA-A and HLA-B alleles for most subjects in the first cohort. It was suggested by the authors that the approach could potentially be generalized to other disease states and immunological phenotypes. In a later analysis, TCR association rates were found to vary across HLA loci, with the most associated TCRs seen for DRB1 alleles and the fewest for HLA-C alleles. In the study, some 180 TCR beta chains were listed as associated with cytomegalovirus. Cytomegalovirus status was reported to be diagnosed by the classifier with high specificity and sensitivity in both the original and validation cohorts. Some IMGT-functional V segments, including TRBV6-2 and TRBV6-3, could not be distinguished by the 87-base-pair reads and were therefore excluded. In a later analysis, HLA-associated TCR beta chains were found to be more clonally expanded and to have lower generation probabilities than equally common non-associated chains. When HLA alleles, especially DR and DQ, strongly co-occurred, attributing TCR associations to individual alleles was difficult. Several of the top co-occurrence clusters appeared to be linked to parvovirus B19, influenza, CMV and Epstein-Barr virus, according to a later analysis. In this cohort, only TCR beta chains were sequenced, and detectable features were limited by the absence of alpha or paired-chain data. Broadly in line with IMGT annotations, most TCR beta V segments showed up in productive rearrangements about 87% or about 30% of the time in an earlier analysis of 450 to 750 of the donors. The presence/absence analyses assumed that sequencing depth was roughly uniform across donors, and that assumption may not be true. Correlated functional status among segregating V segments might reflect linkage disequilibrium, but an unknown experimental factor could not be ruled out.

The germline V gene encodes CDR1 LGHNA and CDR2 YSLEER. Including cysteine and phenylalanine, the CDR3 has 18 amino acids. The DNA shown is the 54-base CDR3, in frame from base 1. V is cut by 0 bases and J by 0 bases, and the space between the germline ends is 18 bases. Receptors were amplified or captured by the immunoSEQ multiplex PCR assay. For the multiplex PCR, a mixture combining 60 forward primers for TCR Vbeta segments and 13 reverse primers for TCR Jbeta segments was used. The CDR3 region of rearranged TCR beta genes was amplified from genomic DNA with a multiplex PCR assay. The Illumina HiSeq System was used to sequence the amplified TCR beta libraries as 87-base-pair reads. In the paper's pipeline: A later analysis tallied roughly 80 million unique TCR beta chains across the 640 or so repertoires, and approximately 9.9 million of those chains were shared by two or more donors. A nearest-neighbor algorithm error-corrected the raw reads and collapsed the reads into unique sequences, merging closely related sequences to remove PCR and sequencing errors. To assign V, D and J gene segments, CDR3 sequences were aligned to IMGT reference sequences. For a sequence to be retained, a match of at least six nucleotides to both a V gene segment and a J gene segment was required. A rearrangement was called productive if the CDR3 had no stop codons and remained in frame with V and J, and every other rearrangement was called non-productive. CDR3 was defined according to IMGT convention as the region running from the second conserved V-encoded cysteine to the conserved J-encoded phenylalanine. Sequences without an unambiguous match to a single V gene segment were excluded from the earlier analysis of 587 of the donors. An earlier analysis of 500 to 600 of the donors classified V segments as functional when productive rearrangements were above 56.7% and as segregating when the standard deviation between donors was above 5%. A statistical classification framework was developed to diagnose cytomegalovirus status using the catalog of TCR beta chain sequences. In a later analysis, TCR nucleotide sequences were compared against IMGT/GENE-DB human TR gene sequences so that V and J genes could be assigned. A later analysis assigned CDR3 sequences and most-parsimonious VDJ recombination scenarios with the TCRdist pipeline. In a later analysis, every TCR beta chain was defined by the combination of its CDR3 amino acid sequence and its V-gene family, and reads without a unique V-gene family were dropped. A later analysis removed 600 or so highly shared, low-generation-probability nucleotide sequences to deal with suspected cross-contamination and a sequencing artifact. In a later analysis, a clonal expansion index was calculated for each public chain from normalized within-repertoire ranks of inferred template counts. Generation probabilities in a later analysis came from a VDJ recombination model fitted to out-of-frame rearrangements, and those results were checked against IGoR. In a later analysis, hypergeometric tests were used to score TCR-TCR, TCR-HLA and TCR-CMV co-occurrence, with a repertoire-size bias correction applied to TCR pairs. To estimate false discovery rates, a later analysis permuted the HLA or CMV assignments 20 times. In a later analysis, co-occurring TCRs were grouped with DBSCAN, and TCRdist sequence similarity was added when clustering was performed within HLA-allele-positive subsets. Repertoires with fewer than 30,000 or more than 120,000 public chains, plus five repertoires with anomalous nucleotide sharing, were excluded from co-occurrence clustering. As stored in TCRdb, this immuneACCESS dataset retains in-frame rearrangements with V and J assigned. A fraction of the clones does not appear; measured against another copy, unresolved V genes explain less than half of the discrepancy, and the remainder lacks a known reason. V and J calls and clone size are those listed in that table; D and trimming were worked out from the DNA. Recorded for this sample are about 160,000 clones; approximately 77% of them occurred a single time. The ten most abundant clones make up approximately 1.4% of the sample.

In total, approximately 690 healthy bone marrow donors made up the cohort. At the time of sampling, all cohort members were nominally healthy, though unrecorded immune exposures were likely present. The donor was CMV seronegative and was included in the group of hundreds of seronegative cohort members. A peripheral blood sample was collected from each donor, and TCR beta sequencing was performed on peripheral blood mononuclear cells. Genomic DNA extraction from the blood cell samples was performed with the Qiagen DNeasy Blood Extraction Kit. The rearrangement combines TRBV4-3 with TRBJ2-7; tentative D gene TRBD1, with 6 bases matching. The sequencing sample was made of PBMCs. This TCR derives from a man younger than 30 in good health and CMV-seronegative. CDR3 reads: CASSQDLSGASLSYEQYF. The DNA is TGCGCCAGCAGCCAAGATCTGTCAGGGGCAAGTCTCTCCTACGAGCAGTACTTC.